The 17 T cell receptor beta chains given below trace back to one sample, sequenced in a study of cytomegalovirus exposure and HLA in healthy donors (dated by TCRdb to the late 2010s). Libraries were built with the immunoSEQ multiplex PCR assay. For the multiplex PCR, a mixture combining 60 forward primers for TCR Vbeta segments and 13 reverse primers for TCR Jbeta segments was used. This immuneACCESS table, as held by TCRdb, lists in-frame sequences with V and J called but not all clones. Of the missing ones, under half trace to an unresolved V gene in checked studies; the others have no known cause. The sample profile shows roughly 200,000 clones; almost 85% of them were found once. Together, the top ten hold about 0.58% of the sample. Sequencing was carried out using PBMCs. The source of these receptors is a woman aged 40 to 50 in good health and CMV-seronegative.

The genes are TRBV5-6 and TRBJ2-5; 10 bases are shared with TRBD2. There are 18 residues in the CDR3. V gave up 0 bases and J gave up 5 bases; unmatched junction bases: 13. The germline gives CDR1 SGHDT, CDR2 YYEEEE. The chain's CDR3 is CASSLVLAGARGPETQYF. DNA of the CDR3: TGTGCCAGCAGCTTGGTCCTAGCGGGGGCCCGGGGTCCTGAGACCCAGTACTTC.

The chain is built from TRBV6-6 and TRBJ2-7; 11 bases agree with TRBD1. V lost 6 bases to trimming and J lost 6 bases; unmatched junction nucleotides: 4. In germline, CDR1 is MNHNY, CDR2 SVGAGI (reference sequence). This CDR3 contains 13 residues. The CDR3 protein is CASSQGTGGEQYF. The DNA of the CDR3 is TGTGCCAGCAGCCAAGGGACAGGGGGCGAGCAGTACTTC.

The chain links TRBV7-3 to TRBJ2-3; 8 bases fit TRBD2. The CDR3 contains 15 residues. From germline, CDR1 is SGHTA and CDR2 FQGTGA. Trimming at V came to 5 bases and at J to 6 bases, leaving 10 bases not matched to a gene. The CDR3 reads CASSPGGGLGDTQYF. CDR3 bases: TGTGCCAGCAGCCCCGGGGGGGGACTAGGTGATACGCAGTATTTT.

CDR3: CASSLSVKVNTEAFF. The CDR3 region has the DNA TGTGCCAGCAGCTTATCGGTGAAAGTGAACACTGAAGCTTTCTTT. The chain uses TRBV7-2 and TRBJ1-1; D gene ambiguous. V lost 2 bases and J 0 bases, leaving 10 bases between the germline ends. Germline loops: CDR1 SGHTA, CDR2 FQGNSA. This CDR3 contains 15 residues. Full variable domain (outside the CDR3, taken from reference TRBV7-2 and TRBJ1-1): GAGVSQSPSNKVTEKGKDVELRCDPISGHTALYWYRQSLGQGLEFLIYFQGNSAPDKSGLPSDRFSAERTGGSVSTLTIQRTQQEDSAVYLCASSLSVKVNTEAFFGQGTRLTVV.

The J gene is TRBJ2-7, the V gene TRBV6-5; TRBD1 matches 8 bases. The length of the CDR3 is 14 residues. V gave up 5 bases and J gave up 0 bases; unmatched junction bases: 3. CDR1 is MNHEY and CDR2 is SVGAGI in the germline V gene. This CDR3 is CASSTGTGSYEQYF. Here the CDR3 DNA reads TGTGCCAGCAGTACAGGGACAGGCTCCTACGAGCAGTACTTC.

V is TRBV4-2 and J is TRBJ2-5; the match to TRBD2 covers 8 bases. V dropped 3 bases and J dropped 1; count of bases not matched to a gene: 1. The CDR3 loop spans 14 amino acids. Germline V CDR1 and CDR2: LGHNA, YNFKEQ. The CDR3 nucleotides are TGTGCCAGCAGCCAGAGCGGGGGCCAAGAGACCCAGTACTTC. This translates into CASSQSGGQETQYF.

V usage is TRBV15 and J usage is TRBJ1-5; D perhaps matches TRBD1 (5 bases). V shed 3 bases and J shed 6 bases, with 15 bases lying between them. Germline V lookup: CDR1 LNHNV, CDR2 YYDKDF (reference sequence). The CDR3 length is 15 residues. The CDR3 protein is CATSRLRGEVQPQHF. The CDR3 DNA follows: TGTGCCACCAGCAGGTTAAGGGGCGAGGTTCAGCCCCAGCATTTT. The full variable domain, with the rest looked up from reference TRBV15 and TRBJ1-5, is DAMVIQNPRYQVTQFGKPVTLSCSQTLNHNVMYWYQQKSSQAPKLLFHYYDKDFNNEADTPDNFQSRRPNTSFCFLDIRSPGLGDTAMYLCATSRLRGEVQPQHFGDGTRLSIL.

The CDR3 DNA reads TGTGCCAGCAGTCTGGGACAGGGGGAAATTTCACCCCTCCACTTT. The encoded protein is CASSLGQGEISPLHF. This chain joins TRBV28 and TRBJ1-6; TRBD1 matches at 11 bases. CDR1 MDHEN and CDR2 SYDVKM come from the germline V gene. This CDR3 is 15 amino acids long. V dropped 5 bases and J dropped 9; count of bases not matched to a gene: 6.

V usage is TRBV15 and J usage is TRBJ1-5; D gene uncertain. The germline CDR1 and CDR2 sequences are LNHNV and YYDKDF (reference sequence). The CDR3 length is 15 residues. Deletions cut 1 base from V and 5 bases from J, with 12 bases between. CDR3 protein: CATSRVKWLDQPQHF. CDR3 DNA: TGTGCCACCAGCAGAGTCAAGTGGCTTGATCAGCCCCAGCATTTT.

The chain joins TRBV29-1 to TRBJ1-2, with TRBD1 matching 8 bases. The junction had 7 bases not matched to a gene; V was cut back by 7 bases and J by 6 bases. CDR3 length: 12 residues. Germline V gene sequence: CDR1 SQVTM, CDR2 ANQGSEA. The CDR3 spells CSARTGRDGYTF. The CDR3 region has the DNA TGCAGCGCACGGACAGGGAGAGATGGCTACACCTTC. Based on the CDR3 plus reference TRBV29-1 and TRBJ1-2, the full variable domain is SAVISQKPSRDICQRGTSLTIQCQVDSQVTMMFWYRQQPGQSLTLIATANQGSEATYESGFVIDKFPISRPNLTFSTLTVSNMSPEDSSIYLCSARTGRDGYTFGSGTRLTVV.

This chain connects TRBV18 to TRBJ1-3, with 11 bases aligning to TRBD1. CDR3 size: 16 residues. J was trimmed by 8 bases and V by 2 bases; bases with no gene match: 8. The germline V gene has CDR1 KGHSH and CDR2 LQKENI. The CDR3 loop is CASSPTTGGQGDTIYF. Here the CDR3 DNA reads TGTGCCAGCTCACCAACGACCGGGGGACAGGGGGACACCATATATTTT.

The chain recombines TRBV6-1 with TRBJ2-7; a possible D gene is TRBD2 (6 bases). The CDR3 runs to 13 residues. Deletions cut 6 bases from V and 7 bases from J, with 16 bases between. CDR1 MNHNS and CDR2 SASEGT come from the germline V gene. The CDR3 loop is CASSSRGPGEQYF. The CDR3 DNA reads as TGTGCCAGCAGCTCGCGGGGCCCGGGGGAGCAGTACTTC.

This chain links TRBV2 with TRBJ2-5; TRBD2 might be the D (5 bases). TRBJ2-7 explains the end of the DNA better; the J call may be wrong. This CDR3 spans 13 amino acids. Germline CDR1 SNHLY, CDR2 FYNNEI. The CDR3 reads CASAPQRDYEQYF. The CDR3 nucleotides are TGTGCCAGCGCCCCCCAGAGGGACTACGAGCAGTACTTC.

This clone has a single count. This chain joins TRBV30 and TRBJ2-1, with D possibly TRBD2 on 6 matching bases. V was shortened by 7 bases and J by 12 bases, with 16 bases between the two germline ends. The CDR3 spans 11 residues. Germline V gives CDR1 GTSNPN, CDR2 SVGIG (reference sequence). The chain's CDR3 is CAYRRGDGQFF. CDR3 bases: TGTGCCTACAGGAGGGGAGATGGGCAGTTCTTC.

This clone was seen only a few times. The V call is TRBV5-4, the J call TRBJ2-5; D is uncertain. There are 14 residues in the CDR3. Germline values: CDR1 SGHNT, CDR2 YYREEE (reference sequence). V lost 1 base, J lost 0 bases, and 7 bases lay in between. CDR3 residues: CASSLLEYQETQYF. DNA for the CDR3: TGTGCCAGCAGCTTGTTAGAGTACCAAGAGACCCAGTACTTC. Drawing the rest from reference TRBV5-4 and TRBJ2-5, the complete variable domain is ETGVTQSPTHLIKTRGQQVTLRCSSQSGHNTVSWYQQALGQGPQFIFQYYREEENGRGNFPPRFSGLQFPNYSSELNVNALELDDSALYLCASSLLEYQETQYFGPGTRLLVL.

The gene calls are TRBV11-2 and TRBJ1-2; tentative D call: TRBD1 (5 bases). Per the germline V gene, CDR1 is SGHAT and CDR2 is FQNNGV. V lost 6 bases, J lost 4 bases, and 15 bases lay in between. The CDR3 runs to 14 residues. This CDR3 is CASRPVGGVYGYTF. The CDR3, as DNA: TGTGCCAGCAGACCCGTTGGGGGGGTCTATGGCTACACCTTC.

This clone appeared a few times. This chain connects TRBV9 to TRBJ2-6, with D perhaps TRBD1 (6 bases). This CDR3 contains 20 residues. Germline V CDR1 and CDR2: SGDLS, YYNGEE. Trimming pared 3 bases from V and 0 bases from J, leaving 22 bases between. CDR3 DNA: TGTGCCAGCAGCGCTCTCACACCCAGGGGCAGTAGCTCTGGGGCCAACGTCCTGACTTTC. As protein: CASSALTPRGSSSGANVLTF.